Below, 20 T cell receptor beta chains from the same sample are listed, as sequenced in a study of T cell responses to AZD1222 COVID-19 vaccine. Using immunoSEQ multiplex PCR, the repertoire was profiled, and TCRdb retains in-frame clones only, with some absent. The data contain roughly 56,000 clones, approximately 85% of them singletons. Specimen: peripheral blood, collected on day 0 of AZD1222 vaccination. Receptor source: an adult in good health.

V and J are TRBV7-9 and TRBJ2-7; no reliable D call. The CDR3 totals 12 residues. Trimming removed 1 base from V and 4 bases from J, with 5 bases in between. Germline CDR1 reads SEHNR; CDR2 reads FQNEAQ (reference sequence). Here the CDR3 reads CASSLVLYEQYF. CDR3 DNA: TGTGCCAGCAGCTTAGTTCTTTACGAGCAGTACTTC. The variable domain in full, with the rest retrieved from reference TRBV7-9 and TRBJ2-7, is DTGVSQNPRHKITKRGQNVTFRCDPISEHNRLYWYRQTLGQGPEFLTYFQNEAQLEKSRLLSDRFSAERPKGSFSTLEIQRTEQGDSAMYLCASSLVLYEQYFGPGTRLTVT.

The rearrangement links TRBV5-1 to TRBJ2-1; 9 positions match TRBD2. The trim removed 0 bases at V and 4 bases at J, leaving 2 bases unmatched. The CDR3 runs 15 residues. Germline values: CDR1 SGHRS, CDR2 YFSETQ. The CDR3 DNA reads as TGCGCCAGCAGCTTGGGCACTAGCGGGTACAATGAGCAGTTCTTC. It specifies CASSLGTSGYNEQFF.

This chain links TRBV4-2 with TRBJ1-5; D is ambiguous. V shed 0 bases and J shed 4 bases, with 4 bases lying between them. CDR3 length equals 13 residues. Germline values: CDR1 LGHNA, CDR2 YNFKEQ. The CDR3 here is CASSQDPNQPQHF. In DNA, the CDR3 is TGTGCCAGCAGCCAAGATCCTAATCAGCCCCAGCATTTT.

This clone came up once. The rearrangement uses TRBV29-1 and TRBJ2-7; 11 nucleotides align to TRBD1. Looked up from germline, CDR1 is SQVTM and CDR2 is ANQGSEA. This CDR3 contains 14 residues. After removal of 7 bases from V and 4 bases from J, the junction contained 9 bases not matched to a gene. CDR3 amino acids: CSANGQGAPYEQYF. The DNA for the CDR3 is TGCAGCGCTAACGGACAGGGGGCACCTTACGAGCAGTACTTC.

This sequence joins TRBV7-9 and TRBJ2-3, with 9 positions matching TRBD1. CDR3 length: 15 amino acids. J lost 3 bases, V lost 5 bases, and 6 bases had no gene match. CDR1 and CDR2 from the germline V gene are SEHNR and FQNEAQ (reference sequence). CDR3: CASSGPGTGTDTQYF. DNA for the CDR3: TGTGCCAGCAGCGGTCCCGGGACAGGGACAGATACGCAGTATTTT.

The chain recombines TRBV5-6 with TRBJ2-1; D is unclear. This CDR3 has 14 amino acids. Trimming removed 3 bases from V and 2 bases from J, with 9 bases in between. The germline CDR1 and CDR2 sequences are SGHDT and YYEEEE. The CDR3 is CASSWAGPYNEQFF. For the CDR3, the DNA is TGTGCCAGCAGCTGGGCAGGACCCTACAATGAGCAGTTCTTC.

V and J are TRBV7-4 and TRBJ1-6; D is ambiguous. V was cut by 1 base and J by 10 bases, with 20 bases left in between. The CDR3 is 17 residues long. CDR1 SGHVT and CDR2 SQSDAQ come from the germline V gene. CDR3 nucleotide sequence: TGTGCCAGCAGCTTAGGTGTTCCCTGGGCAGAACTCTCACCCCTCCACTTT. Protein product: CASSLGVPWAELSPLHF.

The V call is TRBV19, the J call TRBJ2-1, with 15 bases aligning to TRBD2. Unmatched junction bases numbered 1, after V lost 4 bases and J lost 6 bases. The V gene's germline CDR1 is LNHDA and CDR2 SQIVND (reference sequence). The CDR3 runs to 15 residues. This chain's CDR3 is CASSTGLAGGNEQFF. CDR3 nucleotide sequence: TGTGCCAGTAGTACGGGACTAGCGGGGGGCAATGAGCAGTTCTTC.

The rearrangement joins TRBV14 to TRBJ1-2; D is possibly TRBD1 (6 bases). The germline V and J ends were trimmed by 3 bases and 7 bases, with 9 bases remaining between them. The CDR3 is 12 residues long. Germline CDR1 and CDR2: SGHDN and FVKESK. CDR3 residues: CASSHNRVGYTF. The CDR3 nucleotides read TGTGCCAGCAGCCACAACAGGGTTGGCTACACCTTC.

The table lists this clone with a few counts. The J gene is TRBJ1-1, the V gene TRBV9; possibly TRBD1 for D (5 bases). V lost 2 bases and J lost 0, with 14 bases in between. Germline CDR1 is SGDLS and CDR2 is YYNGEE. This CDR3 is 16 amino acids long. CDR3 bases: TGTGCCAGCAGCGTGGGGGGGAGTATAATGAACACTGAAGCTTTCTTT. It codes for CASSVGGSIMNTEAFF.

This clone was detected a few times. The chain combines TRBV27 with TRBJ2-2, with TRBD2 matching 10 bases. Germline CDR1 is MNHEY and CDR2 is SMNVEV (reference sequence). The trim removed 6 bases at V and 5 bases at J, leaving 3 bases unmatched. The CDR3 extends over 14 amino acids. In nucleotides, the CDR3 is TGTGCCAGCAGCATAGCGGGGGGTACCGGGGAGCTGTTTTTT. This encodes CASSIAGGTGELFF.

The chain links TRBV13 to TRBJ2-5; 12 positions match TRBD2. The germline CDR1 and CDR2 sequences are PRHDT and FYEKMQ (reference sequence). V shed 4 bases, J shed 3 bases, and the junction held 0 bases outside the gene matches. This CDR3 comprises 14 residues. This CDR3 reads CASSWTSGKETQYF. The DNA of the CDR3 is TGTGCCAGCAGCTGGACTAGCGGGAAAGAGACCCAGTACTTC. The full variable domain, with the rest looked up from reference TRBV13 and TRBJ2-5, is AAGVIQSPRHLIKEKRETATLKCYPIPRHDTVYWYQQGPGQDPQFLISFYEKMQSDKGSIPDRFSAQQFSDYHSELNMSSLELGDSALYFCASSWTSGKETQYFGPGTRLLVL.

This clone has only one observation. The rearrangement uses TRBV2 and TRBJ2-7; D may be TRBD1 or TRBD2 (5 bases each). The CDR3 runs 13 residues. Trimming took off 6 bases at V and 3 bases at J, with 12 bases between the two ends. Germline CDR1 SNHLY, CDR2 FYNNEI. CDR3 in DNA: TGTGCCAGCAGGAGGGACCAGAACTACGAGCAGTACTTC. This codes for CASRRDQNYEQYF.

This clone was seen more than once but under ten times. The chain couples TRBV19 to TRBJ1-2; D remains ambiguous. V lost 3 bases and J 7 bases, leaving 15 bases between the germline ends. This CDR3 has 14 residues. Germline assignment: CDR1 LNHDA and CDR2 SQIVND (reference sequence). The CDR3 DNA reads TGTGCCAGTAGTATGGAGGCGCAGAGAAGTGGCTACACCTTC. Translated: CASSMEAQRSGYTF.

This chain links TRBV18 with TRBJ1-4, with D possibly TRBD1 on 5 matching bases. The CDR3 has 15 amino acids. The V end lost 5 bases, the J end lost 8 bases, and 18 bases lay between the germline ends. Germline V lookup: CDR1 KGHSH, CDR2 LQKENI. The CDR3 is CASSLPGLQSEKLFF. CDR3 DNA: TGTGCCAGCTCATTGCCGGGACTCCAATCAGAAAAACTGTTTTTT. Supplemented by reference TRBV18 and TRBJ1-4, the full variable domain reads NAGVMQNPRHLVRRRGQEARLRCSPMKGHSHVYWYRQLPEEGLKFMVYLQKENIIDESGMPKERFSAEFPKEGPSILRIQQVVRGDSAAYFCASSLPGLQSEKLFFGSGTQLSVL.

This clone showed up just once. The chain links TRBV3-1 (or the pseudogene TRBV3-2) to TRBJ2-5; D not certain. The CDR3 covers 15 residues. V was pared by 2 bases and J by 0 bases, with 10 bases between. Germline lookup yields CDR1 LGHDT and CDR2 YNNKEL (reference sequence). The CDR3 protein is CASSQMRGYQETQYF. The CDR3 region has the DNA TGTGCCAGCAGCCAAATGAGAGGATACCAAGAGACCCAGTACTTC.

In DNA form, the CDR3 reads TGTGCCAGCAGCCAAGTAAGGGCCTCCGAGCAGTACTTC. This codes for CASSQVRASEQYF. The rearrangement links TRBV3-1 (or the pseudogene TRBV3-2) to TRBJ2-7, with D uncertain. Trimming left V 1 base short and J 6 bases short, with 10 bases between. CDR1 is LGHDT, CDR2 YNNKEL, per germline (reference sequence). The CDR3 is 13 amino acids.

The chain combines TRBV3-1 (or the pseudogene TRBV3-2) with TRBJ2-7; possibly TRBD1 or TRBD2 for D (6 bases each). Between the trimmed V and J ends, which lost 2 bases and 1 base, there was a span of 15 bases. The CDR3 has 16 residues. Looked up from germline, CDR1 is LGHDT and CDR2 is YNNKEL (reference sequence). The CDR3 DNA is TGTGCCAGCAGCCAAACCCCAGAAGGGGGGTCCTACGAGCAGTACTTC. It yields the protein CASSQTPEGGSYEQYF.

This chain connects TRBV27 to TRBJ2-3; tentatively, D is TRBD1 (6 bases). This CDR3 is built from 17 residues. Looked up from germline, CDR1 is MNHEY and CDR2 is SMNVEV (reference sequence). V gave up 2 bases and J gave up 2 bases, with 17 bases separating them. As DNA, the CDR3 is TGTGCCAGCAGTTTACGTCAATTACAGGGAGACACAGATACGCAGTATTTT. Its translation: CASSLRQLQGDTDTQYF.

In this sample, this clone turned up once. CDR3 loop: CASSYLGDEAFF. The CDR3 bases are TGTGCCAGCAGTTACCTGGGTGACGAAGCTTTCTTT. The rearrangement uses TRBV6-5 and TRBJ1-1; D gene unclear. CDR3 length: 12 residues. V dropped 2 bases and J dropped 8 bases, with 9 bases sitting between them. The germline gives CDR1 MNHEY, CDR2 SVGAGI.